The 16 T cell receptor beta chains in this list originate from one sample, sequenced in a study of cytomegalovirus exposure and HLA in healthy donors. The PCR contained 60 Vbeta and 13 Jbeta primers. Repertoires were generated with immunoSEQ multiplex PCR, while TCRdb's copy carries only in-frame clones and drops some. The sample carries around 65,000 clones, 80% recorded once. Source material: PBMCs. The source is a woman in her 30s in good health and CMV-seronegative.

The V call is TRBV2, the J call TRBJ1-1; D is uncertain. The CDR3 runs to 14 residues. V lost 4 bases and J lost 8, with 17 bases in between. In germline, CDR1 is SNHLY, CDR2 FYNNEI. DNA of the CDR3: TGTGCCAGCAGTGTGAGGAGGGTCTCGGGGGAAGCTTTCTTT. Its protein product is CASSVRRVSGEAFF. The variable domain in full, with the rest retrieved from reference TRBV2 and TRBJ1-1, is EPEVTQTPSHQVTQMGQEVILRCVPISNHLYFYWYRQILGQKVEFLVSFYNNEISEKSEIFDDQFSVERPDGSNFTLKIRSTKLEDSAMYFCASSVRRVSGEAFFGQGTRLTVV.

V is TRBV6-5 and J is TRBJ1-2; 10 positions agree with TRBD1. The germline V gene encodes CDR1 MNHEY and CDR2 SVGAGI. V dropped 4 bases and J dropped 7; count of bases not matched to a gene: 6. This CDR3 contains 14 residues. The CDR3 DNA sequence: TGTGCCAGCAGTTGGAACAGACAGGGGGCTGGCTACACCTTC. Protein product: CASSWNRQGAGYTF.

The chain uses TRBV7-9 and TRBJ1-2; 8 nucleotides agree with TRBD1. Germline assignment: CDR1 SEHNR and CDR2 FQNEAQ (reference sequence). Unmatched junction bases numbered 20, after V lost 4 bases and J lost 4 bases. The CDR3 is made up of 19 amino acids. CDR3 coding DNA: TGTGCCAGCAGCTCCCTACCCGGGACAGGCGACGAGGGGGTCTATGGCTACACCTTC. Its protein product is CASSSLPGTGDEGVYGYTF.

The rearrangement links TRBV30 to TRBJ2-5; the match to TRBD1 covers 9 bases. CDR1 GTSNPN and CDR2 SVGIG come from the germline V gene (reference sequence). This CDR3 has 14 amino acids. V dropped 3 bases and J dropped 5; count of bases not matched to a gene: 7. The CDR3 protein is CAWSPGQGRETQYF. CDR3 coding DNA: TGTGCCTGGAGCCCAGGACAGGGGCGGGAGACCCAGTACTTC.

This clone was detected once. The chain employs TRBV7-9 and TRBJ1-5; 9 bases are shared with TRBD1. The CDR3 is 15 amino acids. Per germline, CDR1 SEHNR and CDR2 FQNEAQ (reference sequence). V shed 4 bases and J 6 bases; nucleotides not matched to a gene: 7. The CDR3 reads CASSSGDREGQPQHF. As DNA, the CDR3 is TGTGCCAGCAGCTCGGGGGACAGGGAGGGTCAGCCCCAGCATTTT.

The count of this clone is one. This rearrangement joins TRBV4-1 to TRBJ1-4; D perhaps matches TRBD1 (6 bases). Germline V gene data show CDR1 as MGHRA and CDR2 as YSYEKL. The CDR3 is 16 residues long. The V and J ends lost 4 bases and 5 bases respectively, with 17 bases between them. For the CDR3, the DNA is TGCGCCAGCAGCCTCCATAGAGGGGGGGACAATGAAAAACTGTTTTTT. Translation gives CASSLHRGGDNEKLFF.

For this clone: An end of the junction differs from the germline gene, which may be a read error. The chain employs TRBV30 and TRBJ2-4; a weak D match, TRBD1 (5 bases). Germline CDR1 GTSNPN, CDR2 SVGIG (reference sequence). The CDR3 runs to 12 residues. The CDR3 sequence is CAWSVSQGTHLF. The CDR3 coding sequence is TGTGCCTGGAGTGTTTCCCAGGGCACTCACCTCTTC.

V and J are TRBV6-4 and TRBJ2-1, with TRBD2 identical over 11 bases. The ends lost 6 bases at V and 1 base at J; junction bases unmatched: 5. Germline lookup yields CDR1 MRHNA and CDR2 SNTAGT. The CDR3 length is 16 residues. As DNA, the CDR3 is TGTGCCAGCAGGTTACTAGCGGGAGTGTCCTACAATGAGCAGTTCTTC. Encoded protein: CASRLLAGVSYNEQFF.

The V gene is TRBV15, the J gene TRBJ1-5; 7 bases are shared with TRBD1. From germline, CDR1 is LNHNV and CDR2 YYDKDF (reference sequence). The CDR3 loop spans 14 amino acids. The V and J ends lost 5 bases and 2 bases, in that order; junction bases with no gene match: 3. This CDR3 is CATSLGGGNQPQHF. The CDR3 coding sequence is TGTGCCACCAGCCTAGGGGGCGGCAATCAGCCCCAGCATTTT.

The chain couples TRBV5-4 to TRBJ1-2; 7 positions agree with TRBD1. The junction had 9 bases not matched to a gene; V was cut back by 5 bases and J by 8 bases. Germline loops: CDR1 SGHNT, CDR2 YYREEE (reference sequence). This CDR3 contains 13 residues. The CDR3 here is CASRNVTGRGYTF. The CDR3, as DNA: TGTGCCAGCAGGAACGTGACAGGGCGAGGCTACACCTTC.

The chain employs TRBV28 and TRBJ1-6, with D hard to call. There are 12 residues in the CDR3. With 6 bases removed from V and 10 bases from J, the gap between germline ends came to 10 bases. CDR1 is MDHEN and CDR2 is SYDVKM in the germline V gene. The CDR3 here is CASSLRASPLHF. The CDR3 DNA sequence: TGTGCCAGCAGCTTACGCGCATCACCCCTCCACTTT.

The chain carries TRBV6-5 and TRBJ1-6; D unresolved. Trimming shortened V by 2 bases and J by 9 bases, and 14 bases separated the two germline ends. CDR1 and CDR2 (germline): MNHEY, SVGAGI. This CDR3 spans 15 amino acids. Here the CDR3 reads CASSYRSGVPSPLHF. For the CDR3, the DNA is TGTGCCAGCAGTTACCGATCGGGAGTACCTTCACCCCTCCACTTT.

The rearrangement joins TRBV7-2 to TRBJ2-5; the D is unclear. The CDR3 is 13 residues long. Deletions cut 6 bases from V and 4 bases from J, with 12 bases between. Germline V CDR1 and CDR2: SGHTA, FQGNSA. CDR3 amino acids: CASRLPPGETQYF. The DNA of the CDR3 is TGTGCCAGCAGATTACCACCCGGAGAGACCCAGTACTTC.

The chain carries TRBV5-1 and TRBJ2-5; TRBD2 is a possible D gene (5 bases). The CDR3 has 13 amino acids. Germline V CDR1 and CDR2: SGHRS, YFSETQ. Trimming took 4 bases from V and 1 from J, leaving 8 bases between them. The CDR3 nucleotides read TGCGCCAGCAGCCCTGCGGGCCAAGAGACCCAGTACTTC. Translating gives CASSPAGQETQYF.

CDR3 DNA sequence: TGTGCCAGCAGCTATAGCGTACGGTCTGGGGCCAACGTCCTGACTTTC. This codes for CASSYSVRSGANVLTF. The genes are TRBV7-9 and TRBJ2-6; perhaps TRBD2 as D (5 bases). The CDR3 extends over 16 amino acids. Per the germline V gene, CDR1 is SEHNR and CDR2 is FQNEAQ (reference sequence). Trimming stripped 4 bases from V and 1 base from J, with 11 bases between.

In this sample, this clone turned up once. The genes are TRBV5-4 and TRBJ1-6, with TRBD1 matching over 9 bases. This CDR3 has 15 amino acids. Trimming removed 1 base from V and 8 bases from J; junction bases left unmatched: 4. The germline V gene encodes CDR1 SGHNT and CDR2 YYREEE (reference sequence). CDR3 amino acids: CASSLSGTGYSPLHF. The CDR3 region has the DNA TGTGCCAGCAGCTTGAGTGGGACAGGGTATTCACCCCTCCACTTT.